Listed below are T cell receptor beta chains from one sample, sequenced in a study of cytomegalovirus exposure and HLA in healthy donors. Measured with immunoSEQ multiplex PCR; TCRdb has only the in-frame clones, and not every one. The sample yields more than 110,000 clones, of which the top ten take up less than 3%. Specimen: PBMCs. These receptors originate from a man in his forties in good health and CMV-seronegative. Each CDR3 is given with its conserved first and last residue. The order of the fields is D gene, V gene, J gene, CDR3 DNA, CDR3 protein. The D gene is left open where the match is weak.

d_call: TRBD1; v_call: TRBV7-2; j_call: TRBJ2-2; cdr3_nt: TGTGCCAGCAGCCTTGGACAGGCGGGGGAGCTGTTTTTT; cdr3_aa: CASSLGQAGELFF
d_call: TRBD2; v_call: TRBV6-1; j_call: TRBJ2-3; cdr3_nt: TGTGCCAGCAGTGAAATGAGCGGGGGGGCAGATACGCAGTATTTT; cdr3_aa: CASSEMSGGADTQYF
d_call: -; v_call: TRBV4-3; j_call: TRBJ1-4; cdr3_nt: TGCGCCAGCAGCCAAGATGGGGCTAACACCGCTAATGAAAAACTGTTTTTT; cdr3_aa: CASSQDGANTANEKLFF
d_call: -; v_call: TRBV19; j_call: TRBJ2-5; cdr3_nt: TGTGCCAGTAGTATAGGTTTCGACTTAGAGACCCAGTACTTC; cdr3_aa: CASSIGFDLETQYF
d_call: -; v_call: TRBV6-5; j_call: TRBJ2-4; cdr3_nt: TGTGCCAGCAGTTACAATCCGGGAGCCAAAAACATTCAGTACTTC; cdr3_aa: CASSYNPGAKNIQYF
d_call: TRBD1; v_call: TRBV7-9; j_call: TRBJ2-1; cdr3_nt: TGTGCCAGCAGCTTATCGCCGGGACAGGGGGACAATGAGCAGTTCTTC; cdr3_aa: CASSLSPGQGDNEQFF
d_call: TRBD2; v_call: TRBV5-1; j_call: TRBJ2-5; cdr3_nt: TGCGCCAGCAGCTCGGGGGGGCCTGGGGAGACCCAGTACTTC; cdr3_aa: CASSSGGPGETQYF
d_call: -; v_call: TRBV29-1; j_call: TRBJ1-2; cdr3_nt: TGCAGCGTTGTCACACAAGATGGCTACACCTTC; cdr3_aa: CSVVTQDGYTF
d_call: TRBD2; v_call: TRBV15; j_call: TRBJ2-3; cdr3_nt: TGTGCCACCCGCGCCGGGCTAGCGGGGGGTTCAGATACGCAGTATTTT; cdr3_aa: CATRAGLAGGSDTQYF
d_call: TRBD1; v_call: TRBV14; j_call: TRBJ2-7; cdr3_nt: TGTGCCAGCAGCCATGGGGACAGGGTGTTCTCCTACGAGCAGTACTTC; cdr3_aa: CASSHGDRVFSYEQYF
d_call: -; v_call: TRBV7-9; j_call: TRBJ2-6; cdr3_nt: TGTGCCAGCAGCCTACGACAGTCTGGGGCCAACGTCCTGACTTTC; cdr3_aa: CASSLRQSGANVLTF
d_call: -; v_call: TRBV28; j_call: TRBJ1-2; cdr3_nt: TGTGCCAGCAGTTTAGGCCTTTGGGGCTACACCTTC; cdr3_aa: CASSLGLWGYTF
d_call: -; v_call: TRBV4-1; j_call: TRBJ1-3; cdr3_nt: TGCGCCAGCAGCCAAGGGGCAGGGGCTGGAAACACCATATATTTT; cdr3_aa: CASSQGAGAGNTIYF
d_call: -; v_call: TRBV5-4; j_call: TRBJ2-7; cdr3_nt: TGTGCCAGCAGCTTTGGACAAAACGAGCAGTACTTC; cdr3_aa: CASSFGQNEQYF
d_call: TRBD2; v_call: TRBV7-9; j_call: TRBJ2-3; cdr3_nt: TGTGCCAGCAGCTACCGGCGAACTGATCGGGGGGGCACAGATACGCAGTATTTT; cdr3_aa: CASSYRRTDRGGTDTQYF
d_call: -; v_call: TRBV4-1; j_call: TRBJ1-2; cdr3_nt: TGCGCCAGCAGCCGAGGAGGACATGGCTACACCTTC; cdr3_aa: CASSRGGHGYTF
d_call: TRBD1; v_call: TRBV7-3; j_call: TRBJ2-7; cdr3_nt: TGTGCCAGCAGCCTGGACAGGGGGTACGAGCAGTACTTC; cdr3_aa: CASSLDRGYEQYF
d_call: TRBD1; v_call: TRBV10-3; j_call: TRBJ2-7; cdr3_nt: TGTGCCATCAGCCGACAGGGGGAAGGCTACGAGCAGTACTTC; cdr3_aa: CAISRQGEGYEQYF
d_call: TRBD1; v_call: TRBV10-3; j_call: TRBJ2-6; cdr3_nt: TGTGCCACTCGACAGGGATCTGGGGCCAACGTCCTGACTTTC; cdr3_aa: CATRQGSGANVLTF
d_call: -; v_call: TRBV6-5; j_call: TRBJ2-7; cdr3_nt: TGTGCCAGCAGTTACTACGCTGGGGGGATCGCCTACGAGCAGTACTTC; cdr3_aa: CASSYYAGGIAYEQYF
d_call: TRBD1; v_call: TRBV10-3; j_call: TRBJ1-5; cdr3_nt: TGTGCCATCAGCGGGACAGGGGACAATCAGCCCCAGCATTTT; cdr3_aa: CAISGTGDNQPQHF
d_call: -; v_call: TRBV13; j_call: TRBJ2-3; cdr3_nt: TGTGCCAGCAGCTTTCGTAACCCGGGGACTTTCAGCACAGATACGCAGTATTTT; cdr3_aa: CASSFRNPGTFSTDTQYF
d_call: -; v_call: TRBV11-3; j_call: TRBJ2-2; cdr3_nt: TGTGCCAGCAGCTTAAATCAGGTGGCCGGGGAGCTGTTTTTT; cdr3_aa: CASSLNQVAGELFF
d_call: TRBD2; v_call: TRBV6-6; j_call: TRBJ2-3; cdr3_nt: TGTGCCAGCAGTCAGGGACTAGCGGGGGCAGATACGCAGTATTTT; cdr3_aa: CASSQGLAGADTQYF
d_call: -; v_call: TRBV4-3; j_call: TRBJ1-1; cdr3_nt: TGCGCCAGCAGCCAAGGACAGTGGGGCACTGAAGCTTTCTTT; cdr3_aa: CASSQGQWGTEAFF
d_call: TRBD2; v_call: TRBV9; j_call: TRBJ2-3; cdr3_nt: TGTGCCAGCAGCGCCCCGGGACTAGCGGGTCCATGGGCCGGCACAGATACGCAGTATTTT; cdr3_aa: CASSAPGLAGPWAGTDTQYF
d_call: -; v_call: TRBV21-1; j_call: TRBJ1-5; cdr3_nt: TGTGCCAGCAGCAAAGAAGTTTGGGGGCGAGTCGATCAGCCCCAGCATTTT; cdr3_aa: CASSKEVWGRVDQPQHF
d_call: -; v_call: TRBV9; j_call: TRBJ1-2; cdr3_nt: TGTGCCAGCAGCGTAGCTCTAGCTAACTATGGCTACACCTTC; cdr3_aa: CASSVALANYGYTF
d_call: TRBD2; v_call: TRBV4-1; j_call: TRBJ2-7; cdr3_nt: TGCGCCAGCAGCCAAGAGGTCCGGGGGGGCCTCGAGCAGTACTTC; cdr3_aa: CASSQEVRGGLEQYF
d_call: TRBD1; v_call: TRBV7-9; j_call: TRBJ1-2; cdr3_nt: TGTGCCAGCAGTTTCACCGACAGGGGCTATGGCTACACCTTC; cdr3_aa: CASSFTDRGYGYTF
d_call: -; v_call: TRBV5-1; j_call: TRBJ2-3; cdr3_nt: TGCGCCAGCAGCCCCTTCACAGATACGCAGTATTTT; cdr3_aa: CASSPFTDTQYF
d_call: TRBD2; v_call: TRBV2; j_call: TRBJ2-5; cdr3_nt: TGTGCCAGCAGTGCGCAACTAGCGGGGAGTGAGACCCAGTACTTC; cdr3_aa: CASSAQLAGSETQYF
d_call: -; v_call: TRBV5-5; j_call: TRBJ2-2; cdr3_nt: TGTGCCAGCAGCTTGGCTGGAGGGAAATCCGGGGAGCTGTTTTTT; cdr3_aa: CASSLAGGKSGELFF
d_call: -; v_call: TRBV5-6; j_call: TRBJ1-2; cdr3_nt: TGTGCCAGCAGCGGCACCGGGAGCCCAGGCTACACCTTC; cdr3_aa: CASSGTGSPGYTF
d_call: -; v_call: TRBV5-6; j_call: TRBJ1-1; cdr3_nt: TGTGCCAGCAGCTCCGGGGGTGGCACTGAAGCTTTCTTT; cdr3_aa: CASSSGGGTEAFF
d_call: -; v_call: TRBV18; j_call: TRBJ2-2; cdr3_nt: TGTGCCAGCTCACCGGGACTGTCGAACACCGGGGAGCTGTTTTTT; cdr3_aa: CASSPGLSNTGELFF
d_call: TRBD1; v_call: TRBV7-6; j_call: TRBJ1-4; cdr3_nt: TGTGCCAGCAGCTTAGCGCCGGACAGGGCAACGAATGAAAAACTGTTTTTT; cdr3_aa: CASSLAPDRATNEKLFF
d_call: -; v_call: TRBV7-2; j_call: TRBJ2-1; cdr3_nt: TGTGCCAGCAGCGTCTGGGCTAGCGAAGGCAATGAGCAGTTCTTC; cdr3_aa: CASSVWASEGNEQFF
d_call: TRBD1; v_call: TRBV11-1; j_call: TRBJ2-7; cdr3_nt: TGTGCCAGCAGCGAACCGGGACAGGGGGCGAGTGAGCAGTACTTC; cdr3_aa: CASSEPGQGASEQYF
d_call: -; v_call: TRBV7-9; j_call: TRBJ2-1; cdr3_nt: TGTGCCAGCAGCTTGGTACTCCTATACAATGAGCAGTTCTTC; cdr3_aa: CASSLVLLYNEQFF
d_call: TRBD1; v_call: TRBV5-4; j_call: TRBJ1-1; cdr3_nt: TGTGCCAGCAGCCTAAGGACAGGGGCGGGGAGTGAAGCTTTCTTT; cdr3_aa: CASSLRTGAGSEAFF
d_call: -; v_call: TRBV10-3; j_call: TRBJ2-2; cdr3_nt: TGTGCCATCGCAGGGAACGCGAACACCGGGGAGCTGTTTTTT; cdr3_aa: CAIAGNANTGELFF
d_call: -; v_call: TRBV5-5; j_call: TRBJ2-7; cdr3_nt: TGTGCCAGCAGCTACAGGGAACAGTACTTC; cdr3_aa: CASSYREQYF
d_call: TRBD2; v_call: TRBV5-4; j_call: TRBJ2-7; cdr3_nt: TGTGCCAGCAGCGTTAGCGGGGGGCCTTACGAGCAGTACTTC; cdr3_aa: CASSVSGGPYEQYF
d_call: -; v_call: TRBV6-5; j_call: TRBJ1-1; cdr3_nt: TGTGCCGCGGAGAATGAGATGAACACTGAAGCTTTCTTT; cdr3_aa: CAAENEMNTEAFF
d_call: -; v_call: TRBV19; j_call: TRBJ1-2; cdr3_nt: TGTGCCAGTAGAATCTCCAGGACAGTAAGCTATGGCTACACCTTC; cdr3_aa: CASRISRTVSYGYTF
d_call: TRBD1; v_call: TRBV7-3; j_call: TRBJ1-4; cdr3_nt: TGTGCCAGCAGCTTACTATCGGACAGGGGGCGCGAAAAACTGTTTTTT; cdr3_aa: CASSLLSDRGREKLFF
d_call: -; v_call: TRBV7-6; j_call: TRBJ2-4; cdr3_nt: TGTGCCAGCAGCTTAGTTCAGGGGTCCAAAAACATTCAGTACTTC; cdr3_aa: CASSLVQGSKNIQYF
d_call: TRBD1; v_call: TRBV5-1; j_call: TRBJ1-4; cdr3_nt: TGCGCCAGCAGCCCCTCCCGGGACAGGGGGCGTGGGGAAAAACTGTTTTTT; cdr3_aa: CASSPSRDRGRGEKLFF
d_call: -; v_call: TRBV9; j_call: TRBJ2-3; cdr3_nt: TGTGCCAGCAGCGGCCGACAGTGGGCAGATACGCAGTATTTT; cdr3_aa: CASSGRQWADTQYF
d_call: -; v_call: TRBV29-1; j_call: TRBJ2-3; cdr3_nt: TGCAGCGTTACACAGAACACAGATACGCAGTATTTT; cdr3_aa: CSVTQNTDTQYF
d_call: TRBD1; v_call: TRBV4-2; j_call: TRBJ2-2; cdr3_nt: TGTGCCAGCACCCAGGGGGCAGGGACCGGGGAGCTGTTTTTT; cdr3_aa: CASTQGAGTGELFF
d_call: -; v_call: TRBV6-5; j_call: TRBJ1-1; cdr3_nt: TGTGCCAGCAGTTATTCCCTCTCTTCGAACACTGAAGCTTTCTTT; cdr3_aa: CASSYSLSSNTEAFF